These 29 T cell receptor beta chains came from one sample sequenced in a study of CD8 T cells in ankylosing spondylitis. Their antigens remain unidentified. Study-wide results and caveats: Seemingly characteristic of ankylosing spondylitis blood was a TCR beta motif consisting of roughly 8 highly homologous variants.

TCRdb independently ran MiXCR on the 5' RACE reads; one entry per CDR3 protein. The sample shows some 840,000 distinct CDR3 sequences, about 10% of them seen only once. The sequenced material came from blood, either unsorted or a sorted T cell fraction (not recorded which). These receptors all stem from a male donor with ankylosing spondylitis.

The chain employs TRBV7-9 and TRBJ1-1, with TRBD1 as a possible D gene (5 bases). The CDR3 extends over 12 amino acids. Germline V gene data show CDR1 as SEHNR and CDR2 as FQNEAQ (reference sequence). V was cut by 8 bases and J by 2 bases, with 9 bases left in between. The CDR3: CASWGVNTEAFF. The CDR3 bases are TGTGCCAGCTGGGGGGTTAACACTGAAGCTTTCTTT.

This clonotype was seen repeatedly, ten times or more. The chain links TRBV29-1 to TRBJ1-4; perhaps TRBD1 as D (5 bases). With 6 bases removed from V and 4 bases from J, the gap between germline ends came to 12 bases. The CDR3 is 13 amino acids. Germline V lookup: CDR1 SQVTM, CDR2 ANQGSEA. CDR3 nucleotides: TGCAGCGTGGGACTCTTCCGTAATGAAAAACTGTTTTTT. Its protein is CSVGLFRNEKLFF.

Ten or more counts support this clonotype. This chain joins TRBV20-1 and TRBJ2-7, with D tentatively TRBD1 or TRBD2 (5 bases each). Germline V gene data show CDR1 as DFQATT and CDR2 as SNEGSKA (reference sequence). The ends were cut back, 3 bases at V and 7 bases at J, with 16 bases in the middle. CDR3 size: 13 residues. The CDR3 sequence is CSASRNQGPEQYF. In DNA, the CDR3 is TGCAGTGCTAGCCGAAATCAGGGACCAGAGCAGTACTTC.

This chain uses TRBV7-2 with TRBJ1-1; TRBD1 might be the D (6 bases). The CDR3 loop spans 16 amino acids. Trimming shortened V by 3 bases and J by 0 bases, and 14 bases separated the two germline ends. CDR1 and CDR2 (germline): SGHTA, FQGNSA. DNA for the CDR3: TGTGCCAGCAGCTTGAGGGGGGGAATCATGAACACTGAAGCTTTCTTT. The encoded protein is CASSLRGGIMNTEAFF.

This clonotype was observed a handful of times. CDR3 DNA sequence: TGCAGTGCTACGGGAGGAGGCTTCTCCTACAATGAGCAGTTCTTC. This gives the protein CSATGGGFSYNEQFF. V and J are TRBV20-1 and TRBJ2-1; 7 nucleotides align to TRBD2. Germline trimming cut 4 bases from V and 0 bases from J; bases unmatched to any gene: 6. The CDR3 has 15 residues. Germline CDR1 DFQATT, CDR2 SNEGSKA (reference sequence).

The genes are TRBV20-1 and TRBJ2-7, with 7 bases identical to TRBD2. There are 14 residues in the CDR3. With 5 bases clipped from V and 5 bases from J, the junction kept 12 bases outside the gene matches. Germline V lookup: CDR1 DFQATT, CDR2 SNEGSKA (reference sequence). The CDR3 reads CSAYTASRGDEQYF. The DNA of the CDR3 is TGCAGTGCTTATACCGCAAGCCGGGGGGACGAGCAGTACTTC.

This clonotype turned up a few times. The chain recombines TRBV5-1 with TRBJ2-5, with TRBD1 matching 7 bases. This CDR3 is 16 amino acids long. With 0 bases clipped from V and 4 bases from J, the junction kept 9 bases outside the gene matches. Per germline, CDR1 SGHRS and CDR2 YFSETQ. In DNA form, the CDR3 reads TGCGCCAGCAGCTTGGGGGGACAGAGCGTTGGAGAGACCCAGTACTTC. Translating gives CASSLGGQSVGETQYF.

This clonotype came up a few times. The chain is built from TRBV5-6 and TRBJ2-7; 11 nucleotides agree with TRBD2. Germline trimming cut 4 bases from V and 2 bases from J; bases unmatched to any gene: 8. Germline V CDR1 and CDR2: SGHDT, YYEEEE. CDR3 length: 16 residues. CDR3 amino acids: CASSLWGLAVTYEQYF. CDR3 sequence (DNA): TGTGCCAGCAGCCTATGGGGACTAGCGGTCACCTACGAGCAGTACTTC. The full variable domain, its missing parts supplied by reference TRBV5-6 and TRBJ2-7, is DAGVTQSPTHLIKTRGQQVTLRCSPKSGHDTVSWYQQALGQGPQFIFQYYEEEERQRGNFPDRFSGHQFPNYSSELNVNALLLGDSALYLCASSLWGLAVTYEQYFGPGTRLTVT.

Many counts were recorded for this clonotype. The chain uses TRBV18 and TRBJ1-6; D might be TRBD1 (6 bases). V was pared by 3 bases and J by 10 bases, with 19 bases between. The V gene's germline CDR1 is KGHSH and CDR2 LQKENI. The CDR3 is made up of 16 amino acids. For the CDR3, the DNA is TGTGCCAGCTCACCCGGCCTCGGGGCAGGGGACTCACCCCTCCACTTT. Amino acid sequence: CASSPGLGAGDSPLHF. Filled out from reference TRBV18 and TRBJ1-6, the complete variable domain reads NAGVMQNPRHLVRRRGQEARLRCSPMKGHSHVYWYRQLPEEGLKFMVYLQKENIIDESGMPKERFSAEFPKEGPSILRIQQVVRGDSAAYFCASSPGLGAGDSPLHFGNGTRLTVT.

The table lists this clonotype with a count of one. The rearrangement links TRBV20-1 to TRBJ1-4; a weak D match, TRBD1 (5 bases). This CDR3 is built from 14 residues. With 6 bases removed from V and 8 bases from J, the gap between germline ends came to 19 bases. Germline CDR1 reads DFQATT; CDR2 reads SNEGSKA (reference sequence). CDR3 coding DNA: TGCAGTGCCAGAAGCATGGGGGGGGAAGAAAAACTGTTTTTT. Translating gives CSARSMGGEEKLFF.

This clonotype has a handful of counts. The chain employs TRBV4-2 and TRBJ1-1; unclear D gene. Trimming took 0 bases from V and 1 from J, leaving 9 bases between them. The CDR3 is 15 residues long. Germline V gene data show CDR1 as LGHNA and CDR2 as YNFKEQ. The CDR3 nucleotides are TGTGCCAGCAGCCAAGATCTGCATGAGAACACTGAAGCTTTCTTT. Its translation: CASSQDLHENTEAFF.

The rearrangement uses TRBV29-1 and TRBJ1-1; possibly TRBD1 for D (6 bases). V lost 7 bases and J lost 6, with 12 bases in between. Germline assignment: CDR1 SQVTM and CDR2 ANQGSEA. The CDR3 contains 11 residues. CDR3: CSAQGRAEAFF. The CDR3 nucleotides are TGCAGCGCTCAGGGGCGAGCTGAAGCTTTCTTT.

The V and J genes are TRBV10-3 and TRBJ2-3, with a weak D call TRBD1 (6 bases). This CDR3 has 14 residues. CDR1 and CDR2 from the germline V gene are ENHRY and SYGVKD. The V and J ends lost 7 bases and 4 bases respectively, with 15 bases between them. This CDR3 reads CAINWGPDADTQYF. CDR3 nucleotides: TGTGCCATCAATTGGGGGCCCGACGCAGATACGCAGTATTTT.

The genes are TRBV20-1 and TRBJ2-7, with unresolved D. V lost 5 bases and J 7 bases, leaving 9 bases between the germline ends. The germline CDR1 and CDR2 sequences are DFQATT and SNEGSKA (reference sequence). CDR3 length: 10 amino acids. The CDR3 coding sequence is TGCAGTGCTCGTGGACGTGAGCAGTACTTC. It is translated as CSARGREQYF.

This clonotype was seen ten or more times. The chain has TRBV9 and TRBJ2-7, with 9 bases matching TRBD1. Germline CDR1 is SGDLS and CDR2 is YYNGEE. The CDR3 loop spans 15 amino acids. After removal of 0 bases from V and 2 bases from J, the junction contained 3 bases not matched to a gene. The CDR3 loop reads CASSVGTGDPYEQYF. DNA of the CDR3: TGTGCCAGCAGCGTAGGGACAGGGGACCCCTACGAGCAGTACTTC. The variable domain in full, with the rest retrieved from reference TRBV9 and TRBJ2-7, is DSGVTQTPKHLITATGQRVTLRCSPRSGDLSVYWYQQSLDQGLQFLIQYYNGEERAKGNILERFSAQQFPDLHSELNLSSLELGDSALYFCASSVGTGDPYEQYFGPGTRLTVT.

This clonotype came up a few times. The rearrangement joins TRBV6-1 to TRBJ2-2, with TRBD1 matching over 8 bases. From germline, CDR1 is MNHNS and CDR2 SASEGT. V was clipped by 6 bases and J by 6 bases; unmatched bases: 9. The CDR3 covers 15 residues. The CDR3 DNA is TGTGCCAGCAGCGCCCCGGGACAGGACGCCGGGGAGCTGTTTTTT. Translation gives CASSAPGQDAGELFF.

The rearrangement links TRBV20-1 to TRBJ2-1; D is possibly TRBD1 (7 bases). Germline-derived CDR1 and CDR2 are DFQATT and SNEGSKA (reference sequence). This CDR3 is built from 13 residues. V was pared by 5 bases and J by 4 bases, with 12 bases between. The CDR3 region is CSAQEGAYNEQFF. The CDR3, as DNA: TGCAGTGCTCAGGAGGGGGCTTACAATGAGCAGTTCTTC.

The sample holds many counts of this clonotype. This chain links TRBV5-1 with TRBJ1-3; D unresolved. Looked up from germline, CDR1 is SGHRS and CDR2 is YFSETQ. This CDR3 has 14 residues. Trimming left V 5 bases short and J 0 bases short, with 9 bases between. The CDR3 bases are TGCGCCAGCAGAGAGGACGTCTCTGGAAACACCATATATTTT. It specifies CASREDVSGNTIYF.

The sample holds a few counts of this clonotype. The gene calls are TRBV5-6 and TRBJ1-5; 9 bases match TRBD1. The V and J ends lost 2 bases and 1 base, in that order; junction bases with no gene match: 7. This CDR3 has 17 amino acids. The germline CDR1 and CDR2 sequences are SGHDT and YYEEEE. CDR3 in DNA: TGTGCCAGCAGCTTATATCCAGGGACAGGGAGCAATCAGCCCCAGCATTTT. Protein sequence: CASSLYPGTGSNQPQHF.

This clonotype was recorded many times. The chain recombines TRBV12-3 or TRBV12-4 with TRBJ2-7; TRBD1 aligns across 7 bases. There are 15 residues in the CDR3. With V trimmed by 5 bases and J by 0 bases, 7 bases remained unmatched. CDR3 in DNA: TGTGCCAGCAGTAACAGGGGTGGGAACTCCTACGAGCAGTACTTC. Its protein product is CASSNRGGNSYEQYF.

The V and J genes are TRBV7-1 and TRBJ2-1; 8 positions match TRBD2. TRBV7-1 is marked as an open reading frame, function uncertain. V was clipped by 3 bases and J by 8 bases; unmatched bases: 6. The CDR3 runs to 14 residues. The CDR3 coding sequence is TGTGCCAGCAGCTCCCGGGACGGGGGGGATGAGCAGTTCTTC. Translating it yields CASSSRDGGDEQFF.

This clonotype was seen repeatedly, ten times or more. This chain connects TRBV6-2 or TRBV6-3 to TRBJ1-5; no clear D gene. The germline gives CDR1 MNHEY, CDR2 SVGEGT. The CDR3 extends over 14 amino acids. Trimming removed 4 bases at V and 1 base at J, with 8 bases between. The CDR3 region is CASSFDWSNQPQHF. The CDR3 bases are TGTGCCAGCAGTTTTGACTGGAGCAATCAGCCCCAGCATTTT.

J is TRBJ2-1 and V is TRBV5-1; 10 bases line up with TRBD2. CDR3 length: 13 amino acids. Germline V gene sequence: CDR1 SGHRS, CDR2 YFSETQ. Trimming cost V 3 bases and J 6 bases; bases outside gene matches: 0. CDR3 sequence (DNA): TGCGCCAGCAGCTCTAGCGGGAGCAATGAGCAGTTCTTC. Translation: CASSSSGSNEQFF.

The chain uses TRBV6-2 or TRBV6-3 and TRBJ1-5, with D perhaps TRBD1 (5 bases). Per germline, CDR1 MNHEY and CDR2 SVGEGT. Trimming removed 4 bases at V and 4 bases at J, with 11 bases between. The CDR3 consists of 14 residues. DNA of the CDR3: TGTGCCAGCAGTTCGGCAGGGTCAAATCAGCCCCAGCATTTT. Protein product: CASSSAGSNQPQHF.

The chain uses TRBV7-2 and TRBJ1-4; unclear D gene. Germline CDR1 SGHTA, CDR2 FQGNSA. The CDR3 runs to 15 residues. V was trimmed by 3 bases and J by 0 bases, leaving 8 bases between them. CDR3 DNA: TGTGCCAGCAGCTTCGGTTTAACAACTAATGAAAAACTGTTTTTT. Encoded protein: CASSFGLTTNEKLFF.

This clonotype was seen more than once but under ten times. V usage is TRBV5-1 and J usage is TRBJ1-1; D not resolved. V was trimmed by 3 bases and J by 1 base, leaving 10 bases between them. The germline V gene encodes CDR1 SGHRS and CDR2 YFSETQ. The CDR3 has 14 amino acids. DNA of the CDR3: TGCGCCAGCAGCTGGGGTCCGCAGAACACTGAAGCTTTCTTT. It encodes CASSWGPQNTEAFF.

This clonotype was found a few times. V usage is TRBV20-1 and J usage is TRBJ2-2; 8 bases line up with TRBD2. The junction had 3 bases not matched to a gene; V was cut back by 0 bases and J by 0 bases. The CDR3 spans 16 residues. Germline CDR1 DFQATT, CDR2 SNEGSKA (reference sequence). The CDR3: CSARESGRANTGELFF. DNA for the CDR3: TGCAGTGCTAGAGAGAGCGGGAGAGCGAACACCGGGGAGCTGTTTTTT.

The genes are TRBV2 and TRBJ2-6; D uncertain. The V end was cut by 0 bases, the J end by 2 bases, with 5 bases between. The CDR3 consists of 15 residues. CDR1 is SNHLY, CDR2 FYNNEI, per germline. In DNA form, the CDR3 reads TGTGCCAGCAGTGAAGCTTTTCCTGGGGCCAACGTCCTGACTTTC. Its translation is CASSEAFPGANVLTF.

This clonotype was counted a few times. This chain joins TRBV15 and TRBJ2-4; D call uncertain. The germline V gene has CDR1 LNHNV and CDR2 YYDKDF (reference sequence). With 0 bases removed from V and 8 bases from J, the gap between germline ends came to 14 bases. This CDR3 region has 15 residues. The CDR3 DNA sequence: TGTGCCACCAGCAGAGAAAAGGGATCAATATACATTCAGTACTTC. Protein product: CATSREKGSIYIQYF.